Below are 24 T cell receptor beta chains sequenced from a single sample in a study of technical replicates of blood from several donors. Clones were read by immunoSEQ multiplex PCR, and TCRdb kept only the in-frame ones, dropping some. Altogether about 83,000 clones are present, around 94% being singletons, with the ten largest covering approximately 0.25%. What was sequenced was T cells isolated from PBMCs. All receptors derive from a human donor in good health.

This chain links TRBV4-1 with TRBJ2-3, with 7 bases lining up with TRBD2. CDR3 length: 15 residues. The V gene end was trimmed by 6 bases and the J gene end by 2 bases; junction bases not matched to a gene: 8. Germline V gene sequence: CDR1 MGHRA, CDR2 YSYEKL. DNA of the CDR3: TGCGCCAGCAGTTTAACTAGCGTGATCACAGATACGCAGTATTTT. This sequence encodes CASSLTSVITDTQYF.

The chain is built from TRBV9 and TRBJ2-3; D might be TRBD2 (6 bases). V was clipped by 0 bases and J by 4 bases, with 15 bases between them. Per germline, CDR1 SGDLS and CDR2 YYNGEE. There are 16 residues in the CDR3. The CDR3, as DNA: TGTGCCAGCAGCGTAGTTTTGGGGGGACCCGCAGATACGCAGTATTTT. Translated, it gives CASSVVLGGPADTQYF. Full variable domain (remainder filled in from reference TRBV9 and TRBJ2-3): DSGVTQTPKHLITATGQRVTLRCSPRSGDLSVYWYQQSLDQGLQFLIQYYNGEERAKGNILERFSAQQFPDLHSELNLSSLELGDSALYFCASSVVLGGPADTQYFGPGTRLTVL.

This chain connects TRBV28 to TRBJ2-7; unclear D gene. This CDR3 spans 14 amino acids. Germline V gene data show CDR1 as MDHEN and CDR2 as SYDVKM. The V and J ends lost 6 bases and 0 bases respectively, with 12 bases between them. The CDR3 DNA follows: TGTGCCAGCAGGCGCGAGTATACCTCCTACGAGCAGTACTTC. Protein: CASRREYTSYEQYF.

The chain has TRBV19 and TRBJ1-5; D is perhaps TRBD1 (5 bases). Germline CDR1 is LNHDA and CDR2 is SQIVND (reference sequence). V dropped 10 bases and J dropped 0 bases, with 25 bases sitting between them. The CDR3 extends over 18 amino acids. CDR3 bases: TGTGCCACTCTGGGGGGATTCGCAAGTAGCTTTAGCAATCAGCCCCAGCATTTT. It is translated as CATLGGFASSFSNQPQHF.

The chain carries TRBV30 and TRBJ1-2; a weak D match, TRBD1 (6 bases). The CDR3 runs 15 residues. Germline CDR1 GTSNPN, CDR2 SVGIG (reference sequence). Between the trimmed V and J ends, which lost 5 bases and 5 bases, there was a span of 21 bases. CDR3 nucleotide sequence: TGTGCCTGGGGGAGCCCTCGGACAGCTCGGTATGGCTACACCTTC. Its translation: CAWGSPRTARYGYTF. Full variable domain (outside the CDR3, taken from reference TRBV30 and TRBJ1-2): SQTIHQWPATLVQPVGSPLSLECTVEGTSNPNLYWYRQAAGRGLQLLFYSVGIGQISSEVPQNLSASRPQDRQFILSSKKLLLSDSGFYLCAWGSPRTARYGYTFGSGTRLTVV.

CDR3 in amino acids: CASSPAGYSNQPQHF. Written as DNA, the CDR3 is TGTGCCAGCAGTCCGGCGGGTTATAGCAATCAGCCCCAGCATTTT. J is TRBJ1-5 and V is TRBV27; no clear D. In germline, CDR1 is MNHEY, CDR2 SMNVEV (reference sequence). The CDR3 covers 15 residues. V dropped 5 bases and J dropped 0 bases, with 11 bases sitting between them.

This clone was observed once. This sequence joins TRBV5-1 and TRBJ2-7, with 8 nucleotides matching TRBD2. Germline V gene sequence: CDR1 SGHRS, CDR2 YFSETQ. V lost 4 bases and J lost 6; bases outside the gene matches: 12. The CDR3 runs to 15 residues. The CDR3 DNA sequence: TGCGCCAGCAGCATTCGGAGCGGGAGTCGAGGCGAGCAGTACTTC. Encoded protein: CASSIRSGSRGEQYF.

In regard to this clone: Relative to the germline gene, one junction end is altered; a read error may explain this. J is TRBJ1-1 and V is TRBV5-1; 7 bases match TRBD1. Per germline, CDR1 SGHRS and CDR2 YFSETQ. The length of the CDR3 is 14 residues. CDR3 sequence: CASSLEGQTGEVAF. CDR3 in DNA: TGCGCCAGCAGCTTGGAGGGACAGACGGGGGAGGTCGCCTTT.

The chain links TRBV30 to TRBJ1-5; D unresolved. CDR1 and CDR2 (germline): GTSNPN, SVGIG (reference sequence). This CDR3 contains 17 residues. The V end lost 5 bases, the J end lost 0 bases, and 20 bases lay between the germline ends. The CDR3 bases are TGTGCCTGGGGCGGGAGGGAAGTGGGGTATAGCAATCAGCCCCAGCATTTT. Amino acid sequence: CAWGGREVGYSNQPQHF.

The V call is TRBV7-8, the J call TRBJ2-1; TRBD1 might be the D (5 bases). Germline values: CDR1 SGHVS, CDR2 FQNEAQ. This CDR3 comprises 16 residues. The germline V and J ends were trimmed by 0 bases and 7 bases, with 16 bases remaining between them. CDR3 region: CASSLARQPGVNEQFF. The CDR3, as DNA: TGTGCCAGCAGCTTAGCTCGACAGCCGGGTGTTAATGAGCAGTTCTTC.

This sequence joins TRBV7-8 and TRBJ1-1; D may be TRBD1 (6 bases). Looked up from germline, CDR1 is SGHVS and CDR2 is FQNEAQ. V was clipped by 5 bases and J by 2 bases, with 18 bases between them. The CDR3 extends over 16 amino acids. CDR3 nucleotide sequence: TGTGCCAGCAGCCCCGAGACGGGAGGGGGAAACACTGAAGCTTTCTTT. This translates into CASSPETGGGNTEAFF.

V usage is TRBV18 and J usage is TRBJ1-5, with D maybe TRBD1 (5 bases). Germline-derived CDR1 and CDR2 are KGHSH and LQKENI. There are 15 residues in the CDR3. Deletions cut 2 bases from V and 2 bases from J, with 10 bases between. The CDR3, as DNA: TGTGCCAGCTCACCAAACAGGAATGGCAATCAGCCCCAGCATTTT. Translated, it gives CASSPNRNGNQPQHF. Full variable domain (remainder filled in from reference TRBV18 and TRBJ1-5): NAGVMQNPRHLVRRRGQEARLRCSPMKGHSHVYWYRQLPEEGLKFMVYLQKENIIDESGMPKERFSAEFPKEGPSILRIQQVVRGDSAAYFCASSPNRNGNQPQHFGDGTRLSIL.

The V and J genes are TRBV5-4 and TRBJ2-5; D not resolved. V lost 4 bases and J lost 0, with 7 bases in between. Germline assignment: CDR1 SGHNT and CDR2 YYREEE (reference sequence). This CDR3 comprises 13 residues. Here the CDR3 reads CASSPQNQETQYF. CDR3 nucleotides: TGTGCCAGCAGCCCCCAGAACCAAGAGACCCAGTACTTC.

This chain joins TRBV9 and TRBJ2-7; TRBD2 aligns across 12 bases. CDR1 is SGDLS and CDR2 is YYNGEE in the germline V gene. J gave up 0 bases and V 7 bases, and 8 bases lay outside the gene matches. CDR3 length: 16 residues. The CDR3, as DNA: TGTGCCAGCCCCGGGACTAGCGGGCGACACTCCTACGAGCAGTACTTC. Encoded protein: CASPGTSGRHSYEQYF.

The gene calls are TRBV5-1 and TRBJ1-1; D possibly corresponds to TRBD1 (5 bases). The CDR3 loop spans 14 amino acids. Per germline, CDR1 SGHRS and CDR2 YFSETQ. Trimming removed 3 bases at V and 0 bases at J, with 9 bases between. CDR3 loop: CASSWGGMNTEAFF. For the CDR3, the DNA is TGCGCCAGCAGCTGGGGGGGAATGAACACTGAAGCTTTCTTT.

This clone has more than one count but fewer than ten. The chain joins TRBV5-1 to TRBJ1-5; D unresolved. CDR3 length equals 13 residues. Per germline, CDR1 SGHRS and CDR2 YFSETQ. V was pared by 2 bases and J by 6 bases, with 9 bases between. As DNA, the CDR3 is TGCGCCAGCAGCTTAGTTTCCGGTCAGCCCCAGCATTTT. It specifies CASSLVSGQPQHF.

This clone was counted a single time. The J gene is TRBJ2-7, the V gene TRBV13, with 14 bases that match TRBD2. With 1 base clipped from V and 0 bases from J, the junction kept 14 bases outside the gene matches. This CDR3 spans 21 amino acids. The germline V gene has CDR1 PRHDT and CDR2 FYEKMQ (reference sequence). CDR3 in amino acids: CASSLVRSGTSGGPSSYEQYF. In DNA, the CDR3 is TGTGCCAGCAGCTTAGTCCGCTCAGGGACTAGCGGGGGACCAAGCTCCTACGAGCAGTACTTC.

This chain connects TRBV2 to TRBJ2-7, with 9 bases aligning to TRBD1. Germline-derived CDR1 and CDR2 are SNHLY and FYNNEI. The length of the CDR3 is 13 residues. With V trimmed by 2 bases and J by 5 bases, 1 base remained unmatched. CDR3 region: CASSETGGHEQYF. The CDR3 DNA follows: TGTGCCAGCAGTGAAACAGGGGGCCACGAGCAGTACTTC. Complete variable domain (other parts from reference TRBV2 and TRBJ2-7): EPEVTQTPSHQVTQMGQEVILRCVPISNHLYFYWYRQILGQKVEFLVSFYNNEISEKSEIFDDQFSVERPDGSNFTLKIRSTKLEDSAMYFCASSETGGHEQYFGPGTRLTVT.

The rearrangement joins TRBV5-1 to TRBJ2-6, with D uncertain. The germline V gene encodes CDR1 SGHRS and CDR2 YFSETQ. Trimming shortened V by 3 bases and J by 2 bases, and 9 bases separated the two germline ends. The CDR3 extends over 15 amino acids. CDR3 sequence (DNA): TGCGCCAGCAGCTCTATAACCCCTGGGGCCAACGTCCTGACTTTC. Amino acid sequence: CASSSITPGANVLTF. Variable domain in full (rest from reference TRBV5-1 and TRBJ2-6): KAGVTQTPRYLIKTRGQQVTLSCSPISGHRSVSWYQQTPGQGLQFLFEYFSETQRNKGNFPGRFSGRQFSNSRSEMNVSTLELGDSALYLCASSSITPGANVLTFGAGSRLTVL.

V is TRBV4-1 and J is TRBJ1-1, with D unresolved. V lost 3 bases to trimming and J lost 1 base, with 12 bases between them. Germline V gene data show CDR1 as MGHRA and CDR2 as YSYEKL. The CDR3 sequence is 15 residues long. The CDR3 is CASSHPASGNTEAFF. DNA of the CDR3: TGCGCCAGCAGCCACCCGGCGTCAGGGAACACTGAAGCTTTCTTT.

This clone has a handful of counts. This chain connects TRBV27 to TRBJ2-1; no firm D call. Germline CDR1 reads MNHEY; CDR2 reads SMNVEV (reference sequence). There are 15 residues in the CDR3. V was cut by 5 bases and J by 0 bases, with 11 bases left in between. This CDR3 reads CASSPQFSSYNEQFF. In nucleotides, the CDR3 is TGTGCCAGCAGTCCCCAGTTCAGCTCCTACAATGAGCAGTTCTTC.

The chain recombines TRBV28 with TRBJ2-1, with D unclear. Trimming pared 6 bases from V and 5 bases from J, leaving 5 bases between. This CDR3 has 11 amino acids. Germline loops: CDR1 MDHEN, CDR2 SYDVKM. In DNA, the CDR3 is TGTGCCAGCAGACTAAACAATGAGCAGTTCTTC. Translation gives CASRLNNEQFF.

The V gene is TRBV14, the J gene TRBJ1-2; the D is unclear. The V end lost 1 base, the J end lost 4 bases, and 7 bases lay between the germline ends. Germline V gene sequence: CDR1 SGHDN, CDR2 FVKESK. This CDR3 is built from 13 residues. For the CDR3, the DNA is TGTGCCAGCAGCCAAGGTACAACCTATGGCTACACCTTC. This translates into CASSQGTTYGYTF.

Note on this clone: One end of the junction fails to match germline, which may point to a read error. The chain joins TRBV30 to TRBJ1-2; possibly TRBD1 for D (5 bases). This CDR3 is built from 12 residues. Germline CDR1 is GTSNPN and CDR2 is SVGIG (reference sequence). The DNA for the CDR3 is TGTGCCTGGAGTGGTGTGGGGCTACTTATGGCCTTC. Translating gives CAWSGVGLLMAF.